The 22 T cell receptor beta chains in this list originate from one sample, sequenced in a study of blood T cell repertoires in COVID-19. Produced via immunoSEQ multiplex PCR; TCRdb's table is partial and in-frame only. The table includes about 220,000 clones, about 78% detected once. Input material: peripheral blood. Source of these receptors: a woman in her 70s with acute or convalescent COVID-19.

V gene TRBV5-1 combines with J gene TRBJ2-6; D is perhaps TRBD1 (6 bases). This CDR3 has 17 residues. The germline V gene has CDR1 SGHRS and CDR2 YFSETQ. Trimming shortened V by 4 bases and J by 0 bases, and 14 bases separated the two germline ends. The CDR3 sequence: CASSPSQGNSGANVLTF. For the CDR3, the DNA is TGCGCCAGCAGCCCCTCACAGGGTAACTCTGGGGCCAACGTCCTGACTTTC.

This clone was detected ten times or more. The rearrangement uses TRBV19 and TRBJ2-2, with a possible D match to TRBD1 (6 bases). This CDR3 region has 14 residues. Per germline, CDR1 LNHDA and CDR2 SQIVND (reference sequence). Trimming took 2 bases from V and 6 from J, leaving 10 bases between them. The CDR3 DNA reads TGTGCCAGTAGTATAATAGGGGGAGCCGGGGAGCTGTTTTTT. Its translation: CASSIIGGAGELFF.

The chain joins TRBV7-8 to TRBJ2-5; TRBD1 agrees at 8 bases. The CDR3 extends over 16 amino acids. CDR1 is SGHVS, CDR2 FQNEAQ, per germline. Losses at the gene ends were 5 bases for V and 7 bases for J; bases not matched to a gene: 15. CDR3 sequence reads: CASSPMVGTGGGTQYF. The CDR3 nucleotides are TGTGCCAGCAGCCCCATGGTCGGGACAGGAGGTGGGACCCAGTACTTC. Looking up the rest from reference TRBV7-8 and TRBJ2-5 gives the full variable domain: GAGVSQSPRYKVAKRGQDVALRCDPISGHVSLFWYQQALGQGPEFLTYFQNEAQLDKSGLPSDRFFAERPEGSVSTLKIQRTQQEDSAVYLCASSPMVGTGGGTQYFGPGTRLLVL.

This clone was observed once. This rearrangement joins TRBV24-1 to TRBJ2-3; TRBD2 matches 7 bases. This CDR3 has 14 amino acids. CDR1 is KGHDR, CDR2 SFDVKD, per germline. V gave up 5 bases and J gave up 3 bases; unmatched junction bases: 4. For the CDR3, the DNA is TGTGCCACCAGTGCGGGGGGTTTGACAGATACGCAGTATTTT. Translation: CATSAGGLTDTQYF.

The rearrangement links TRBV3-1 (or the pseudogene TRBV3-2) to TRBJ2-3; 9 bases map to TRBD2. There are 17 residues in the CDR3. Germline values: CDR1 LGHDT, CDR2 YNNKEL (reference sequence). V was pared by 4 bases and J by 0 bases, with 8 bases of the junction left unmatched. CDR3 sequence: CASSRGSSGASTDTQYF. In nucleotides, the CDR3 is TGTGCCAGCAGCCGGGGGTCTAGCGGGGCTAGCACAGATACGCAGTATTTT.

This clone was seen only a few times. The chain has TRBV10-3 and TRBJ1-5, with D tentatively TRBD1 (6 bases). The CDR3 is 13 residues long. CDR1 ENHRY and CDR2 SYGVKD come from the germline V gene. V was shortened by 11 bases and J by 4 bases, with 15 bases between the two germline ends. CDR3 residues: CASGSGVNQPQHF. The CDR3 nucleotides are TGTGCCTCAGGGTCAGGGGTAAATCAGCCCCAGCATTTT.

The chain carries TRBV12-3 or TRBV12-4 and TRBJ1-2; maybe TRBD1 (5 bases). Trimming removed 3 bases at V and 8 bases at J, with 13 bases between. The CDR3 length is 13 residues. The CDR3 sequence: CASSLEQDGGYTF. CDR3 bases: TGTGCCAGCAGTTTGGAACAGGATGGGGGCTACACCTTC.

The gene calls are TRBV4-3 and TRBJ2-3, with 10 bases identical to TRBD2. Germline V lookup: CDR1 LGHNA, CDR2 YSLEER. Trimming at V came to 4 bases and at J to 5 bases, leaving 12 bases not matched to a gene. The CDR3 is made up of 17 amino acids. CDR3 residues: CASSPGLGAGGRDTQYF. The DNA of the CDR3 is TGCGCCAGCAGCCCCGGACTGGGAGCGGGGGGGAGAGATACGCAGTATTTT.

This chain joins TRBV6-1 and TRBJ1-2, with 8 bases aligning to TRBD1. Germline V CDR1 and CDR2: MNHNS, SASEGT. V dropped 2 bases and J dropped 4; count of bases not matched to a gene: 9. The CDR3 is 16 amino acids. CDR3 coding DNA: TGTGCCAGCAGTGAATTGCGTGGCAGGGGGCTCTATGGCTACACCTTC. As protein: CASSELRGRGLYGYTF.

This clone was counted only a few times. The V and J genes are TRBV7-6 and TRBJ2-3; 8 bases agree with TRBD2. The CDR3 is 15 amino acids. The V gene end was trimmed by 0 bases and the J gene end by 1 base; junction bases not matched to a gene: 0. Germline values: CDR1 SGHVS, CDR2 FNYEAQ. CDR3 DNA sequence: TGTGCCAGCAGCTTAGCTAGCGGGGGCACAGATACGCAGTATTTT. The encoded protein is CASSLASGGTDTQYF.

V is TRBV5-1 and J is TRBJ1-6; TRBD1 agrees at 7 bases. The CDR3 is 14 amino acids. In germline, CDR1 is SGHRS, CDR2 YFSETQ. Trimming at V came to 2 bases and at J to 8 bases, leaving 4 bases not matched to a gene. The CDR3 DNA sequence: TGCGCCAGCAGCTTAGGGGGCCCGGATTCACCCCTCCACTTT. Encoded protein: CASSLGGPDSPLHF.

The genes are TRBV6-2 or TRBV6-3 and TRBJ2-3; the D gene is possibly TRBD2 (6 bases). This CDR3 is 17 amino acids long. Germline-derived CDR1 and CDR2 are MNHEY and SVGEGT. Trimming took off 2 bases at V and 6 bases at J, with 21 bases between the two ends. The CDR3 reads CASSYGGLAEGYDTQYF. The DNA of the CDR3 is TGTGCCAGCAGTTACGGGGGACTGGCGGAGGGGTATGATACGCAGTATTTT.

The chain uses TRBV7-2 and TRBJ2-3, with 10 bases fitting TRBD2. Germline-derived CDR1 and CDR2 are SGHTA and FQGNSA. The CDR3 runs to 17 residues. With V trimmed by 1 base and J by 4 bases, 8 bases remained unmatched. CDR3 sequence: CASSLEPSGGGADTQYF. Here the CDR3 DNA reads TGTGCCAGCAGCTTAGAACCTAGCGGGGGAGGTGCAGATACGCAGTATTTT.

The rearrangement joins TRBV7-9 to TRBJ1-6; TRBD1 might be the D (5 bases). This CDR3 has 14 amino acids. V was clipped by 3 bases and J by 5 bases, with 8 bases between them. Per germline, CDR1 SEHNR and CDR2 FQNEAQ (reference sequence). The CDR3: CASSFLQDNSPLHF. CDR3 DNA: TGTGCCAGCAGCTTCTTACAGGATAATTCACCCCTCCACTTT.

V usage is TRBV5-1 and J usage is TRBJ2-5; 9 positions agree with TRBD1. Germline assignment: CDR1 SGHRS and CDR2 YFSETQ. This CDR3 is built from 15 residues. Trimming removed 0 bases from V and 5 bases from J; junction bases left unmatched: 5. The CDR3, as DNA: TGCGCCAGCAGCTTGGTACAGGGGGCCCACGAGACCCAGTACTTC. It yields the protein CASSLVQGAHETQYF. The whole variable domain, filled in from reference TRBV5-1 and TRBJ2-5, reads KAGVTQTPRYLIKTRGQQVTLSCSPISGHRSVSWYQQTPGQGLQFLFEYFSETQRNKGNFPGRFSGRQFSNSRSEMNVSTLELGDSALYLCASSLVQGAHETQYFGPGTRLLVL.

The rearrangement joins TRBV11-2 to TRBJ2-3; TRBD2 aligns across 9 bases. The CDR3 is made up of 17 amino acids. CDR1 is SGHAT and CDR2 is FQNNGV in the germline V gene. With 1 base clipped from V and 1 base from J, the junction kept 6 bases outside the gene matches. The CDR3 sequence: CASSLGVSGGRTDTQYF. CDR3 nucleotides: TGTGCCAGCAGCTTAGGGGTTAGCGGGGGACGCACAGATACGCAGTATTTT.

This rearrangement joins TRBV21-1 to TRBJ2-7; the D call TRBD2 from the table was never checked on the DNA. TRBV21-1 counts as a pseudogene. The CDR3 has 15 residues. CDR3 amino acids: CASSKSGGCTYEQYF. CDR3 coding DNA: TGTGCCAGCAGCAAAAGCGGGGGGTGTACCTACGAGCAGTACTTC.

The chain carries TRBV5-1 and TRBJ2-1; 10 bases fit TRBD1. Germline CDR1 is SGHRS and CDR2 is YFSETQ. V was pared by 2 bases and J by 2 bases, with 13 bases of the junction left unmatched. This CDR3 contains 19 residues. CDR3 residues: CASSFARTGGLGAYNEQFF. The CDR3 DNA is TGCGCCAGCAGCTTTGCTAGGACAGGGGGTCTTGGGGCCTACAATGAGCAGTTCTTC.

The chain links TRBV9 to TRBJ1-3; D perhaps matches TRBD1 (5 bases). CDR1 and CDR2 from the germline V gene are SGDLS and YYNGEE. V dropped 0 bases and J dropped 0 bases, with 10 bases sitting between them. The CDR3 has 16 residues. CDR3 protein: CASSVDGAGSGNTIYF. The CDR3 region has the DNA TGTGCCAGCAGCGTAGATGGGGCAGGCTCTGGAAACACCATATATTTT. The entire variable domain, with the rest obtained from reference TRBV9 and TRBJ1-3, is as follows: DSGVTQTPKHLITATGQRVTLRCSPRSGDLSVYWYQQSLDQGLQFLIQYYNGEERAKGNILERFSAQQFPDLHSELNLSSLELGDSALYFCASSVDGAGSGNTIYFGEGSWLTVV.

The chain joins TRBV18 to TRBJ1-3; D unresolved. The ends were cut back, 4 bases at V and 3 bases at J, with 7 bases in the middle. The germline CDR1 and CDR2 sequences are KGHSH and LQKENI. This CDR3 has 13 amino acids. CDR3 loop: CASSQYGGNTIYF. The DNA for the CDR3 is TGTGCCAGCTCACAGTACGGTGGAAACACCATATATTTT.

V gene TRBV9 combines with J gene TRBJ1-4; TRBD1 is a possible D gene (6 bases). Germline CDR1 is SGDLS and CDR2 is YYNGEE. The CDR3 sequence is 13 residues long. V shed 4 bases and J shed 9 bases, with 13 bases lying between them. The CDR3, as DNA: TGTGCCAGCAGCTCTACCCAGGGGAAAAAACTGTTTTTT. Translating gives CASSSTQGKKLFF.

This chain connects TRBV2 to TRBJ2-3; 9 bases line up with TRBD1. CDR3 length: 18 amino acids. From germline, CDR1 is SNHLY and CDR2 FYNNEI. The J segment lost 0 bases and the V segment lost 3 bases, leaving 10 bases of the junction unmatched. The CDR3 here is CASSDLPGTGKSTDTQYF. CDR3 nucleotide sequence: TGTGCCAGCAGTGACTTACCCGGGACAGGGAAGAGCACAGATACGCAGTATTTT.